This is a list of T cell receptor beta chains from one sample in a study of blood T cell repertoires in COVID-19. TCRdb's table, derived via immunoSEQ multiplex PCR, lists solely in-frame clones and lacks some. The sample carries about 400,000 clones, more than 70% recorded once. Sequencing used PBMCs or T cells enriched from blood (not recorded which). Receptors were obtained from a middle-aged man in a cohort exposed to, infected with or recovered from COVID-19 (not recorded which). Both conserved end residues are part of each CDR3. D genes are given only for firm matches.

j_gene: TRBJ1-6
d_gene: TRBD1
v_gene: TRBV15
CDR3nt: TGTGCCACCAGCTCACCGGGACAGGGGGCTGATTGGTCACCCCTCCACTTT
CDR3aa: CATSSPGQGADWSPLHF

j_gene: TRBJ1-1
d_gene: -
v_gene: TRBV5-5
CDR3nt: TGTGCCAGCAGACTGGGGGGTACGACTGAAGCTTTCTTT
CDR3aa: CASRLGGTTEAFF

j_gene: TRBJ2-2
d_gene: TRBD1
v_gene: TRBV6-5
CDR3nt: TGTGCCAGCAGGCCGGGACAGCGGAACACCGGGGAGCTGTTTTTT
CDR3aa: CASRPGQRNTGELFF

j_gene: TRBJ1-5
d_gene: -
v_gene: TRBV5-1
CDR3nt: TGCGCCAGCAGCTTTTCAGGATTAAGCAATCAGCCCCAGCATTTT
CDR3aa: CASSFSGLSNQPQHF

j_gene: TRBJ1-5
d_gene: TRBD1
v_gene: TRBV19
CDR3nt: TGTGCCAGTGAACCGGGACAGGGGGGTCAGCCCCAGCATTTT
CDR3aa: CASEPGQGGQPQHF

j_gene: TRBJ2-2
d_gene: TRBD1
v_gene: TRBV4-2
CDR3nt: TGTGCCAGCAGCCCTGGGACAGGGTCGAACACCGGGGAGCTGTTTTTT
CDR3aa: CASSPGTGSNTGELFF

j_gene: TRBJ1-1
d_gene: -
v_gene: TRBV11-2
CDR3nt: TGTGCCAGCAGCTTTAACCATGAGGGCACTGAAGCTTTCTTT
CDR3aa: CASSFNHEGTEAFF

j_gene: TRBJ2-2
d_gene: TRBD2
v_gene: TRBV29-1
CDR3nt: TGCAGCGTTGTGGTAGGACTAGCGGAACGAACAGCCGGGGAGCTGTTTTTT
CDR3aa: CSVVVGLAERTAGELFF

j_gene: TRBJ1-2
d_gene: -
v_gene: TRBV4-2
CDR3nt: TGTGCCAGCAGCCAATTACAGGGTGCCAACTATGGCTACACCTTC
CDR3aa: CASSQLQGANYGYTF

j_gene: TRBJ1-4
d_gene: TRBD1
v_gene: TRBV25-1
CDR3nt: TGTGCCAGCAGTTTGGGACAGGGGAAACTGTTTTTT
CDR3aa: CASSLGQGKLFF

j_gene: TRBJ2-1
d_gene: TRBD2
v_gene: TRBV28
CDR3nt: TGTGCCAGCAGTTTTAGCGGGGGGGGAATCAATGAGCAGTTCTTC
CDR3aa: CASSFSGGGINEQFF

j_gene: TRBJ1-1
d_gene: -
v_gene: TRBV12-3/TRBV12-4
CDR3nt: TGTGCCAGCAGTAAGAGGGGGAGGGCTGAAGCTTTCTTT
CDR3aa: CASSKRGRAEAFF

j_gene: TRBJ2-7
d_gene: -
v_gene: TRBV25-1
CDR3nt: TGTGCCAGTGCGGGTGGGTACGAGCAGTACTTC
CDR3aa: CASAGGYEQYF

j_gene: TRBJ2-1
d_gene: -
v_gene: TRBV10-1
CDR3nt: TGCGCCAGCAGTGAGCCCCAGGGGAGCTCCTACAATGAGCAGTTCTTC
CDR3aa: CASSEPQGSSYNEQFF

j_gene: TRBJ1-2
d_gene: TRBD1
v_gene: TRBV15
CDR3nt: TGTGCCACCAGCCACGAGACAGGGTCCAACTATGGCTACACCTTC
CDR3aa: CATSHETGSNYGYTF

j_gene: TRBJ2-1
d_gene: TRBD1
v_gene: TRBV28
CDR3nt: TGTGCCAGCAGTTTAGCTACAGGGGGCGCAGGGAATGAGCAGTTCTTC
CDR3aa: CASSLATGGAGNEQFF

j_gene: TRBJ2-4
d_gene: -
v_gene: TRBV3-1/TRBV3-2
CDR3nt: TGTGCCAGCAGCCATCTCGGGGTGGGAGACAAAAACATTCAGTACTTC
CDR3aa: CASSHLGVGDKNIQYF